One and the same sample provided the 23 T cell receptor beta chains below, sequenced in a study of blood T cell repertoires in COVID-19. Sequencing used immunoSEQ multiplex PCR; TCRdb keeps in-frame clones, though not all of them. Of 150,000 to 200,000 clones listed, around 85% are singletons. The sample was peripheral blood. The receptor set was obtained from a man between 60 and 75 years old with acute or convalescent COVID-19.

The chain couples TRBV3-1 (or the pseudogene TRBV3-2) to TRBJ2-2; D unclear. Trimming took off 5 bases at V and 4 bases at J, with 14 bases between the two ends. Germline V gives CDR1 LGHDT, CDR2 YNNKEL (reference sequence). The CDR3 extends over 15 amino acids. The CDR3 bases are TGTGCCAGCAGCTCCAACCCGAGTGGCACCGGGGAGCTGTTTTTT. It is translated as CASSSNPSGTGELFF.

This chain joins TRBV10-3 and TRBJ2-1; 11 bases line up with TRBD2. The germline V gene encodes CDR1 ENHRY and CDR2 SYGVKD. This CDR3 has 18 residues. Germline trimming cut 2 bases from V and 5 bases from J; bases unmatched to any gene: 11. CDR3 residues: CAISEGLAGPMKNNEQFF. In DNA form, the CDR3 reads TGTGCCATCAGTGAGGGACTAGCGGGCCCCATGAAAAACAATGAGCAGTTCTTC.

In this sample, this clone turned up a few times. The chain combines TRBV7-9 with TRBJ2-5, with D possibly being TRBD2 (5 bases). Germline V gene data show CDR1 as SEHNR and CDR2 as FQNEAQ (reference sequence). The V and J ends lost 1 base and 1 base respectively, with 19 bases between them. The CDR3 is 18 residues long. The CDR3 DNA is TGTGCCAGCAGCTTAGACTGGAGGAGAGGTTTAGGCCAAGAGACCCAGTACTTC. Encoded protein: CASSLDWRRGLGQETQYF.

The J gene is TRBJ1-1, the V gene TRBV28; 10 positions match TRBD1. The CDR3 totals 15 residues. The trim removed 8 bases at V and 6 bases at J, leaving 12 bases unmatched. CDR1 is MDHEN, CDR2 SYDVKM, per germline. This chain's CDR3 is CASHETTGGVPEAFF. Here the CDR3 DNA reads TGTGCCAGCCATGAAACGACAGGGGGCGTGCCTGAAGCTTTCTTT.

This clone has just a few counts. This chain joins TRBV28 and TRBJ1-1, with D unclear. CDR3 length: 12 residues. From germline, CDR1 is MDHEN and CDR2 SYDVKM. Trimming took off 8 bases at V and 5 bases at J, with 12 bases between the two ends. CDR3: CASRLVETEAFF. DNA of the CDR3: TGTGCCAGCCGTCTAGTGGAGACTGAAGCTTTCTTT.

The chain combines TRBV5-1 with TRBJ2-7, with 7 positions matching TRBD1. Germline assignment: CDR1 SGHRS and CDR2 YFSETQ. There are 14 residues in the CDR3. Unmatched junction bases numbered 8, after V lost 6 bases and J lost 2 bases. The CDR3 here is CASTRDSPTYEQYF. CDR3 sequence (DNA): TGCGCCAGCACCCGGGACAGCCCTACCTACGAGCAGTACTTC.

The chain joins TRBV6-5 to TRBJ1-1, with 11 positions matching TRBD1. Looked up from germline, CDR1 is MNHEY and CDR2 is SVGAGI. This CDR3 is built from 15 residues. V shed 6 bases, J shed 1 base, and the junction held 4 bases outside the gene matches. CDR3 protein: CASSTGTGGNTEAFF. For the CDR3, the DNA is TGTGCCAGCAGCACCGGGACAGGGGGGAACACTGAAGCTTTCTTT.

The chain is built from TRBV3-1 (or the pseudogene TRBV3-2) and TRBJ2-1, with no clear D. The CDR3 extends over 18 amino acids. V was shortened by 0 bases and J by 0 bases, with 15 bases between the two germline ends. Looked up from germline, CDR1 is LGHDT and CDR2 is YNNKEL (reference sequence). CDR3 residues: CASSQDSVRVSSYNEQFF. In DNA, the CDR3 is TGTGCCAGCAGCCAAGATAGTGTTCGGGTGAGCTCCTACAATGAGCAGTTCTTC.

The chain carries TRBV19 and TRBJ1-1; 10 nucleotides align to TRBD1. V lost 4 bases to trimming and J lost 3 bases; unmatched junction nucleotides: 5. The CDR3 runs to 15 residues. CDR1 is LNHDA and CDR2 is SQIVND in the germline V gene (reference sequence). The CDR3 DNA follows: TGTGCCAGTAGTAACCCCGGGACAGGGGACACTGAAGCTTTCTTT. Protein sequence: CASSNPGTGDTEAFF.

This clone was picked up one time. The chain has TRBV28 and TRBJ1-1; weak D call: TRBD1 (6 bases). Germline V lookup: CDR1 MDHEN, CDR2 SYDVKM. With 5 bases removed from V and 11 bases from J, the gap between germline ends came to 24 bases. The CDR3 has 15 residues. In nucleotides, the CDR3 is TGTGCCAGCAGTAGTCACAGGGACCTGAGTCTGGAGGCTTTCTTT. Encoded protein: CASSSHRDLSLEAFF.

The rearrangement joins TRBV10-1 to TRBJ1-6; no firm D call. Germline V gene sequence: CDR1 WNHNN, CDR2 SYGVQD (reference sequence). The V end was cut by 0 bases, the J end by 7 bases, with 4 bases between. The CDR3 totals 13 residues. The CDR3 nucleotides read TGCGCCAGCAGTGAGTCGCGGAATTCACCCCTCCACTTT. Translation gives CASSESRNSPLHF.

V usage is TRBV5-4 and J usage is TRBJ1-2; no reliable D call. From germline, CDR1 is SGHNT and CDR2 YYREEE (reference sequence). There are 13 residues in the CDR3. Trimming cost V 4 bases and J 0 bases, with 7 bases left between them. The DNA of the CDR3 is TGTGCCAGCAGCCGTAATTCTAACTATGGCTACACCTTC. Translated, it gives CASSRNSNYGYTF.

The chain carries TRBV6-5 and TRBJ2-3, with 11 positions matching TRBD2. This CDR3 is 15 amino acids long. Trimming removed 8 bases from V and 4 bases from J; junction bases left unmatched: 8. Germline values: CDR1 MNHEY, CDR2 SVGAGI. CDR3 sequence (DNA): TGTGCCAGCGGTAGAACTAGCGGGAGTTCAGATACGCAGTATTTT. Translation gives CASGRTSGSSDTQYF.

The chain joins TRBV7-9 to TRBJ1-4, with a tentative D call TRBD1 (5 bases). The germline gives CDR1 SEHNR, CDR2 FQNEAQ (reference sequence). The CDR3 is 16 residues long. Trimming left V 5 bases short and J 10 bases short, with 23 bases between. Here the CDR3 DNA reads TGTGCCAGCAGCCCCGATGACAGCTTCGAAAGGGGAAAACTGTTTTTT. Translating gives CASSPDDSFERGKLFF.

This clone was counted many times. The CDR3 loop is CASSRGAGLPYSNQPQHF. For the CDR3, the DNA is TGTGCCAGCAGTAGGGGCGCCGGATTACCCTATAGCAATCAGCCCCAGCATTTT. The V gene is TRBV25-1, the J gene TRBJ1-5; perhaps TRBD1 as D (5 bases). Germline values: CDR1 MGHDK, CDR2 SYGVNS. The CDR3 contains 18 residues. Trimming cost V 5 bases and J 0 bases, with 20 bases left between them. The full variable domain, rest sourced from reference TRBV25-1 and TRBJ1-5, is EADIYQTPRYLVIGTGKKITLECSQTMGHDKMYWYQQDPGMELHLIHYSYGVNSTEKGDLSSESTVSRIRTEHFPLTLESARPSHTSQYLCASSRGAGLPYSNQPQHFGDGTRLSIL.

This rearrangement joins TRBV12-3 or TRBV12-4 to TRBJ1-1, with TRBD1 identical over 7 bases. V was clipped by 4 bases and J by 8 bases; unmatched bases: 4. The CDR3 runs to 12 residues. The CDR3 spells CASSSRTGEAFF. CDR3 coding DNA: TGTGCCAGCAGTTCCCGGACAGGAGAAGCTTTCTTT.

V and J are TRBV5-1 and TRBJ2-4; D is unclear. Germline CDR1 and CDR2: SGHRS and YFSETQ. V dropped 0 bases and J dropped 2 bases, with 6 bases sitting between them. This CDR3 comprises 14 residues. The CDR3 spells CASSLGLTKNIQYF. The CDR3 region has the DNA TGCGCCAGCAGCTTGGGCCTAACCAAAAACATTCAGTACTTC.

The genes are TRBV28 and TRBJ2-6, with D uncertain. The CDR3 totals 15 residues. CDR1 MDHEN and CDR2 SYDVKM come from the germline V gene. Trimming took 2 bases from V and 2 from J, leaving 7 bases between them. As DNA, the CDR3 is TGTGCCAGCAGTTTACCGGGTACTGGGGCCAACGTCCTGACTTTC. It is translated as CASSLPGTGANVLTF.

This chain joins TRBV5-1 and TRBJ2-1, with 9 bases lining up with TRBD2. Germline V gives CDR1 SGHRS, CDR2 YFSETQ. The CDR3 extends over 17 amino acids. V shed 0 bases, J shed 0 bases, and the junction held 4 bases outside the gene matches. CDR3 coding DNA: TGCGCCAGCAGCTTGGGCCAACTAGCGGGCTCCTACAATGAGCAGTTCTTC. It specifies CASSLGQLAGSYNEQFF.

This chain links TRBV19 with TRBJ1-5, with 9 nucleotides matching TRBD1. CDR1 is LNHDA and CDR2 is SQIVND in the germline V gene (reference sequence). Trimming cost V 4 bases and J 6 bases; bases outside gene matches: 4. This CDR3 has 14 residues. CDR3 nucleotide sequence: TGTGCCAGTAGTAGAGGGACAGGGACTCAGCCCCAGCATTTT. This translates into CASSRGTGTQPQHF.

With regard to this clone: Distinct nucleotide sequences in the sample also encode this CDR3. The chain combines TRBV5-1 with TRBJ2-1; 7 bases map to TRBD2. The ends lost 0 bases at V and 7 bases at J; junction bases unmatched: 4. Germline V gene data show CDR1 as SGHRS and CDR2 as YFSETQ. CDR3 length: 14 amino acids. The chain's CDR3 is CASSLGQGGNEQFF. The CDR3 nucleotides are TGCGCCAGCAGCTTGGGGCAGGGAGGGAATGAGCAGTTCTTC.

This chain connects TRBV29-1 to TRBJ2-1; D is possibly TRBD1 (5 bases). Germline CDR1 SQVTM, CDR2 ANQGSEA. V was shortened by 6 bases and J by 5 bases, with 14 bases between the two germline ends. The CDR3 loop spans 13 amino acids. CDR3 region: CSVGRQLDNEQFF. The CDR3 bases are TGCAGCGTCGGCAGACAGCTCGACAATGAGCAGTTCTTC.

The chain joins TRBV14 to TRBJ2-7; 11 positions agree with TRBD2. The V and J ends lost 1 base and 6 bases, in that order; junction bases with no gene match: 2. This CDR3 has 14 amino acids. From germline, CDR1 is SGHDN and CDR2 FVKESK. The CDR3 DNA reads as TGTGCCAGCAGCCAAGCTCTAGCGGGAGGCGAGCAGTACTTC. Protein product: CASSQALAGGEQYF.